The clone carrying this T cell receptor beta chain was seen once. No antigen is known for it. The data originate from a study of PD-1 blockade in classical Hodgkin lymphoma. Study findings and constraints: Newly diagnosed patients were reported to start with lower TCR diversity than healthy donors.

Time point in this sample: newly diagnosed, previously untreated cHL patient sample. Sequencing used immunoSEQ multiplex PCR; TCRdb keeps in-frame clones, though not all of them. The sample yields around 27,000 clones, roughly nine tenths seen once. Sequenced material: peripheral blood mononuclear cells (PBMCs). This clonotype was sampled from a human donor with classical Hodgkin lymphoma.

DNA of the CDR3: TGTGCCAGCAGCTTGGGACGGTCGAACTACGAGCAGTACTTC. Its translation: CASSLGRSNYEQYF. The chain links TRBV11-3 to TRBJ2-7, with D possibly being TRBD1 or TRBD2 (5 bases each). V shed 3 bases and J shed 3 bases, with 12 bases lying between them. Germline lookup yields CDR1 SGHNT and CDR2 YENEEA. The CDR3 is made up of 14 amino acids.